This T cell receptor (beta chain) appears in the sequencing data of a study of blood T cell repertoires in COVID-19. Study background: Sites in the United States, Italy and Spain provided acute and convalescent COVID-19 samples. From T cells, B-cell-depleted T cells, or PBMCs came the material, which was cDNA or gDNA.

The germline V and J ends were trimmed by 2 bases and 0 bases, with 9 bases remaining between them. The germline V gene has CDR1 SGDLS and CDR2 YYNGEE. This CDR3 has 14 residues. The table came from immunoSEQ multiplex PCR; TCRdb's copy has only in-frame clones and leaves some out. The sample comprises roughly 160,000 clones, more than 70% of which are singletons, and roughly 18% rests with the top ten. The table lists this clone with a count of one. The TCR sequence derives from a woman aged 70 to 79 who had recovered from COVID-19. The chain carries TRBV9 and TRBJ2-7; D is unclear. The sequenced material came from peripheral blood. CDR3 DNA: TGTGCCAGCAGCGTGGGTACTAACTCCTACGAGCAGTACTTC. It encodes CASSVGTNSYEQYF.